The next 7 T cell receptor beta chains were all read from a single sample in a study of molecular identifiers for immune sequencing clone quantification. One entry per CDR3 protein, called by TCRdb with MiXCR from the PCR reads. Of about 98,000 distinct CDR3 sequences in the sample, 30% to 35% were seen once. Sequencing used naive CD8+ T cells from blood, with Jurkat cell RNA spiked in. Documented subset: FACS-sorted CD8+CD4-CCR7+CD45RA+ naive T cells. Source of these receptors: a human donor in good health. Some libraries in this study had Jurkat cell RNA spiked in.

This chain uses TRBV6-5 with TRBJ2-1; 7 bases map to TRBD1. The CDR3 is made up of 16 amino acids. Trimming at V came to 6 bases and at J to 0 bases, leaving 8 bases not matched to a gene. Germline lookup yields CDR1 MNHEY and CDR2 SVGAGI. The CDR3 DNA is TGTGCCAGCAGACCCGAATGGGACAGCTCCTACAATGAGCAGTTCTTC. Translating gives CASRPEWDSSYNEQFF.

The chain is built from TRBV6-2 or TRBV6-3 and TRBJ2-1, with D unclear. This CDR3 region has 14 residues. V lost 6 bases to trimming and J lost 3 bases, with 12 bases between them. Germline V gives CDR1 MNHEY, CDR2 SVGEGT. The CDR3 DNA reads TGTGCCAGCAGCCCCACCGCGGACTACAATGAGCAGTTCTTC. Amino acids: CASSPTADYNEQFF.

The table lists this clonotype with a few counts. A much larger clone sits a single nucleotide away, making a read error possible. The CDR3, as DNA: TGCAGCGTTGAGTCCGGGGGAGCCTACGAGCAGTACTTC. Translating it yields CSVESGGAYEQYF. This chain links TRBV29-1 with TRBJ2-7, with D perhaps matching TRBD2 (6 bases). Germline V CDR1 and CDR2: SQVTM, ANQGSEA. CDR3 size: 13 residues. Trimming stripped 3 bases from V and 2 bases from J, with 11 bases between.

This clonotype was seen ten or more times. CDR3 DNA sequence: TGCAGCGTAAAGCCCCGGGACCAGAGCTCCTACGAGCAGTACTTC. Its protein product is CSVKPRDQSSYEQYF. The V call is TRBV29-1, the J call TRBJ2-7; the D gene could be TRBD1 or TRBD2 (5 bases each). Trimming removed 6 bases from V and 0 bases from J, with 18 bases in between. Germline V CDR1 and CDR2: SQVTM, ANQGSEA. CDR3 length equals 15 residues.

Of note for this clonotype: This clone may be a read error of a much larger clone one base away. The rearrangement uses TRBV12-3 or TRBV12-4 and TRBJ2-7; D unclear. The CDR3 is 11 amino acids. CDR3 bases: TGTGACAGCAGTTTATCGCAGGAGCAGTACTTC. This gives the protein CDSSLSQEQYF.

Many counts were recorded for this clonotype. The chain employs TRBV6-6 and TRBJ2-3; the D gene could be TRBD1 or TRBD2 (5 bases each). Between the trimmed V and J ends, which lost 2 bases and 3 bases, there was a span of 12 bases. The CDR3 extends over 15 amino acids. Germline V CDR1 and CDR2: MNHNY, SVGAGI (reference sequence). DNA for the CDR3: TGTGCCAGCAGTTACGGGACCAGAGAGACAGATACGCAGTATTTT. This encodes CASSYGTRETDTQYF.

This clonotype turned up a few times. The V and J genes are TRBV28 and TRBJ2-1; TRBD2 agrees at 11 bases. The CDR3 totals 19 residues. V shed 3 bases and J 2 bases; nucleotides not matched to a gene: 12. Germline-derived CDR1 and CDR2 are MDHEN and SYDVKM. The CDR3 sequence: CASSLPTSGRTQTYNEQFF. CDR3 DNA sequence: TGTGCCAGCAGTTTGCCAACTAGCGGGAGAACCCAAACCTACAATGAGCAGTTCTTC.